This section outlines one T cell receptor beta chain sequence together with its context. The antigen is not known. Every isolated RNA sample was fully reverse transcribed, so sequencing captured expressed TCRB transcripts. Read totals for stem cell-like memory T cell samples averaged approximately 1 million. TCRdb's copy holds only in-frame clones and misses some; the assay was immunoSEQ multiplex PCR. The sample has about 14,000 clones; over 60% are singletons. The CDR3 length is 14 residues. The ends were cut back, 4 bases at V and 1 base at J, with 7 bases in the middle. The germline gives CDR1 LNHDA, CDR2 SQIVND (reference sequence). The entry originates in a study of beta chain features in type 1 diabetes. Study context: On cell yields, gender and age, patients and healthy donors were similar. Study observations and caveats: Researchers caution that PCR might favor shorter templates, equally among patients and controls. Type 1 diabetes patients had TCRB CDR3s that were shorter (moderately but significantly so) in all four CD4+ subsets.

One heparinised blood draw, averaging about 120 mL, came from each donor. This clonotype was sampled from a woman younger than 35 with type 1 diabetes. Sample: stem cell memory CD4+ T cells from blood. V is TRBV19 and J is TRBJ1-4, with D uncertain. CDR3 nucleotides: TGTGCCAGTAGTAGAGGCAGAACTAATGAAAAACTGTTTTTT. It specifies CASSRGRTNEKLFF.